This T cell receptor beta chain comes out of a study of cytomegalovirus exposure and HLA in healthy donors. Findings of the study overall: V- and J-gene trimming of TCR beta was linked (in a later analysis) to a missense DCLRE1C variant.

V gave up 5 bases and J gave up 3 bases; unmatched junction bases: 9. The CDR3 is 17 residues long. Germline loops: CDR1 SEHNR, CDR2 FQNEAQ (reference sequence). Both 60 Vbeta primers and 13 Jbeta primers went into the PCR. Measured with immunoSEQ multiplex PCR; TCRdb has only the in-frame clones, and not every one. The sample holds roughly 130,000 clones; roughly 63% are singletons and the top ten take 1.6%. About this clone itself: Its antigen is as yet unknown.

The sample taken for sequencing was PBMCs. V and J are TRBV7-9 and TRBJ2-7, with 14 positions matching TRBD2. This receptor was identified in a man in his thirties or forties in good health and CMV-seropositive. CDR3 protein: CASSPPGLAGGIYEQYF. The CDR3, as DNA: TGTGCCAGCAGCCCTCCAGGACTAGCGGGAGGTATCTACGAGCAGTACTTC.